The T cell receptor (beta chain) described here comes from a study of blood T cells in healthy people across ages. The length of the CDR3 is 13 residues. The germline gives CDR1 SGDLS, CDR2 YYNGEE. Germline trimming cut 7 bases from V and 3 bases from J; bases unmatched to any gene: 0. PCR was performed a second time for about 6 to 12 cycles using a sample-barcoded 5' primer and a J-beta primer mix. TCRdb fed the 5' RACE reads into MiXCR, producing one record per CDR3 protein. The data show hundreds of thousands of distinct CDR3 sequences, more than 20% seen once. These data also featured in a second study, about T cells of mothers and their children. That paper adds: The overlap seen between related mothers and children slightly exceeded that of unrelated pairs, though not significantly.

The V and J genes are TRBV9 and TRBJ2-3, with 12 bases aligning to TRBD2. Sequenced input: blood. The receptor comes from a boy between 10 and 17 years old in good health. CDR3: CASGLAGTDTQYF. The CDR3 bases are TGTGCCAGCGGACTAGCGGGAACAGATACGCAGTATTTT.